The 30 T cell receptor beta chains presented below share a single source sample, sequenced in a study of blood T cell repertoires in COVID-19. The table came from immunoSEQ multiplex PCR; TCRdb's copy has only in-frame clones and leaves some out. The sample consists of approximately 250,000 clones, 75% to 90% of them appearing once. What was sequenced was PBMCs or T cells enriched from blood (not recorded which). The receptors come from a woman in her 40s who had been exposed to COVID-19.

This chain links TRBV4-1 with TRBJ1-6, with D perhaps TRBD1 (5 bases). Trimming cost V 0 bases and J 9 bases, with 21 bases left between them. CDR3 length: 18 amino acids. Germline CDR1 is MGHRA and CDR2 is YSYEKL. The CDR3 loop reads CASSQEPTAGIGGSPLHF. CDR3 in DNA: TGCGCCAGCAGCCAAGAGCCGACGGCAGGGATCGGGGGTTCACCCCTCCACTTT.

The chain recombines TRBV28 with TRBJ1-2, with D possibly being TRBD1 (6 bases). V was pared by 6 bases and J by 5 bases, with 19 bases between. The CDR3 runs to 15 residues. Germline V gene sequence: CDR1 MDHEN, CDR2 SYDVKM. The CDR3 loop is CASSPDSPGLYGYTF. The CDR3, as DNA: TGTGCCAGCAGCCCGGACAGCCCAGGCCTTTATGGCTACACCTTC.

V gene TRBV7-2 combines with J gene TRBJ1-2; tentatively, D is TRBD1 (6 bases). This CDR3 is built from 15 residues. CDR1 SGHTA and CDR2 FQGNSA come from the germline V gene. Deletions cut 2 bases from V and 1 base from J, with 11 bases between. The CDR3 DNA follows: TGTGCCAGCAGCTTATGGGACAAAAATAACTATGGCTACACCTTC. Amino acids: CASSLWDKNNYGYTF.

The V gene is TRBV9, the J gene TRBJ2-3; 8 nucleotides match TRBD2. Looked up from germline, CDR1 is SGDLS and CDR2 is YYNGEE. J was trimmed by 3 bases and V by 4 bases; bases with no gene match: 7. The CDR3 contains 15 residues. DNA of the CDR3: TGTGCCAGCAGCACCGGACTAGCTGGAACAGATACGCAGTATTTT. This gives the protein CASSTGLAGTDTQYF.

The chain combines TRBV28 with TRBJ1-1, with TRBD1 matching 10 bases. Germline V gene data show CDR1 as MDHEN and CDR2 as SYDVKM. The CDR3 is 14 residues long. The ends lost 4 bases at V and 6 bases at J; junction bases unmatched: 5. CDR3 amino acids: CASSWTGGRPEAFF. The CDR3 DNA follows: TGTGCCAGCAGTTGGACAGGGGGTCGGCCTGAAGCTTTCTTT.

The chain links TRBV18 to TRBJ1-3, with 7 bases fitting TRBD1. The CDR3 extends over 15 amino acids. Germline V lookup: CDR1 KGHSH, CDR2 LQKENI. Trimming removed 3 bases from V and 2 bases from J; junction bases left unmatched: 4. Here the CDR3 DNA reads TGTGCCAGCTCACCCGCGACAGGGACTGGAAACACCATATATTTT. The encoded protein is CASSPATGTGNTIYF.

The gene calls are TRBV14 and TRBJ1-2; D may be TRBD1 (5 bases). With 1 base removed from V and 8 bases from J, the gap between germline ends came to 17 bases. The CDR3 is 15 residues long. Germline V gene data show CDR1 as SGHDN and CDR2 as FVKESK. For the CDR3, the DNA is TGTGCCAGCAGCCAAGGAGACAGCTGGGCCTTGGGCTACACCTTC. Protein: CASSQGDSWALGYTF.

This clone was found once. The chain links TRBV19 to TRBJ2-7; 9 nucleotides line up with TRBD1. The trim removed 5 bases at V and 5 bases at J, leaving 7 bases unmatched. Germline CDR1 and CDR2: LNHDA and SQIVND (reference sequence). This CDR3 comprises 14 residues. DNA for the CDR3: TGTGCCAGTAGTCCGGGACAGGGTCGCGACGAGCAGTACTTC. The encoded protein is CASSPGQGRDEQYF.

The chain recombines TRBV7-9 with TRBJ2-1; possible D gene TRBD2, 5 bases. This CDR3 is built from 12 residues. V lost 0 bases and J 9 bases, leaving 6 bases between the germline ends. Germline assignment: CDR1 SEHNR and CDR2 FQNEAQ (reference sequence). The CDR3 spells CASSLAEGEQFF. CDR3 DNA sequence: TGTGCCAGCAGCTTAGCCGAGGGTGAGCAGTTCTTC. The variable domain in full, with the rest retrieved from reference TRBV7-9 and TRBJ2-1, is DTGVSQNPRHKITKRGQNVTFRCDPISEHNRLYWYRQTLGQGPEFLTYFQNEAQLEKSRLLSDRFSAERPKGSFSTLEIQRTEQGDSAMYLCASSLAEGEQFFGPGTRLTVL.

This chain joins TRBV11-3 and TRBJ1-2, with 7 bases lining up with TRBD1. J was trimmed by 4 bases and V by 0 bases; bases with no gene match: 14. Germline assignment: CDR1 SGHNT and CDR2 YENEEA. The CDR3 is 18 residues long. CDR3 protein: CASSLDLLGQANLYGYTF. CDR3 sequence (DNA): TGTGCCAGCAGCTTAGACCTACTCGGACAGGCCAACCTCTATGGCTACACCTTC.

The gene calls are TRBV15 and TRBJ2-2; TRBD2 matches at 8 bases. The CDR3 has 17 residues. The V and J ends lost 0 bases and 4 bases, in that order; junction bases with no gene match: 7. Germline V gene lookup returns CDR1 LNHNV and CDR2 YYDKDF (reference sequence). Here the CDR3 reads CATSRDTERGITGELFF. The CDR3 DNA reads TGTGCCACCAGCAGAGATACGGAGCGGGGGATCACCGGGGAGCTGTTTTTT.

The chain has TRBV3-1 (or the pseudogene TRBV3-2) and TRBJ1-1, with 9 bases fitting TRBD1. The CDR3 totals 17 residues. V was clipped by 0 bases and J by 3 bases; unmatched bases: 8. Germline V CDR1 and CDR2: LGHDT, YNNKEL (reference sequence). The CDR3 DNA follows: TGTGCCAGCAGCCAAGATTGGACAGGGGCCAGGGACACTGAAGCTTTCTTT. This codes for CASSQDWTGARDTEAFF.

This clone was observed a few times. This chain connects TRBV20-1 to TRBJ1-5; 8 nucleotides agree with TRBD1. The CDR3 totals 15 residues. With 3 bases clipped from V and 2 bases from J, the junction kept 6 bases outside the gene matches. Germline V gene data show CDR1 as DFQATT and CDR2 as SNEGSKA (reference sequence). CDR3 bases: TGCAGTGCTAGTTCAGGGGGCTTGCGCAATCAGCCCCAGCATTTT. Protein sequence: CSASSGGLRNQPQHF.

CDR3 nucleotides: TGTGCCAGCAGTTACTCGGCTAGCGGGAGGGTTGCGACCCAGTACTTC. Translated, it gives CASSYSASGRVATQYF. This chain links TRBV6-5 with TRBJ2-5; 12 nucleotides line up with TRBD2. CDR1 and CDR2 from the germline V gene are MNHEY and SVGAGI. The junction had 6 bases not matched to a gene; V was cut back by 0 bases and J by 7 bases. This CDR3 comprises 16 residues.

This clone showed up just once. This chain links TRBV7-8 with TRBJ1-1; a weak D match, TRBD1 (5 bases). The CDR3 contains 19 residues. The V gene lost 0 bases and the J gene lost 3 bases, with 23 bases spanning the gap. Germline V lookup: CDR1 SGHVS, CDR2 FQNEAQ. This CDR3 is CASSLARQVGHWKDTEAFF. The CDR3 bases are TGTGCCAGCAGCTTAGCGCGCCAGGTGGGGCACTGGAAGGACACTGAAGCTTTCTTT.

This clone was counted between two and nine times. The rearrangement links TRBV30 to TRBJ1-2, with 8 bases that match TRBD1. The CDR3 totals 14 residues. The germline V gene has CDR1 GTSNPN and CDR2 SVGIG (reference sequence). Unmatched junction bases numbered 5, after V lost 5 bases and J lost 0 bases. CDR3 sequence reads: CAWQTGASNYGYTF. CDR3 coding DNA: TGTGCCTGGCAGACAGGGGCCTCTAACTATGGCTACACCTTC. Combining the CDR3 with reference TRBV30 and TRBJ1-2 gives the whole variable domain SQTIHQWPATLVQPVGSPLSLECTVEGTSNPNLYWYRQAAGRGLQLLFYSVGIGQISSEVPQNLSASRPQDRQFILSSKKLLLSDSGFYLCAWQTGASNYGYTFGSGTRLTVV.

CDR3 coding DNA: TGTGCCAGCAGTTCAAACAGGGGGCTCGGGAACACTGAAGCTTTCTTT. Protein sequence: CASSSNRGLGNTEAFF. The chain joins TRBV27 to TRBJ1-1, with 9 positions matching TRBD1. Looked up from germline, CDR1 is MNHEY and CDR2 is SMNVEV (reference sequence). This CDR3 contains 16 residues. The V gene end was trimmed by 4 bases and the J gene end by 1 base; junction bases not matched to a gene: 7.

The chain combines TRBV11-3 with TRBJ2-7, with 7 bases that match TRBD1. The CDR3 extends over 14 amino acids. V was clipped by 6 bases and J by 5 bases; unmatched bases: 10. Germline V CDR1 and CDR2: SGHNT, YENEEA. DNA for the CDR3: TGTGCCAGCAGTTACGACCGGGACAGCGACGAGCAGTACTTC. Translation gives CASSYDRDSDEQYF.

The CDR3 protein is CASSRVTGLEDYEQYV. For the CDR3, the DNA is TGTGCCAGCAGCCGCGTTACGGGACTAGAGGACTACGAGCAGTACGTC. This rearrangement joins TRBV3-1 (or the pseudogene TRBV3-2) to TRBJ2-7; 8 bases align to TRBD2. Germline V gene sequence: CDR1 LGHDT, CDR2 YNNKEL (reference sequence). The CDR3 runs to 16 residues. The ends lost 4 bases at V and 3 bases at J; junction bases unmatched: 11.

The rearrangement links TRBV7-2 to TRBJ2-2, with 7 nucleotides matching TRBD1. The CDR3 is 18 amino acids. J gave up 1 base and V 2 bases, and 10 bases lay outside the gene matches. Germline assignment: CDR1 SGHTA and CDR2 FQGNSA. In DNA form, the CDR3 reads TGTGCCAGCAGCTTATCCCCATACAGGGGCAGGAACACCGGGGAGCTGTTTTTT. This encodes CASSLSPYRGRNTGELFF.

In nucleotides, the CDR3 is TGTGCCAGCAGCCAGGGGGGCATTAGCTCCTACGAGCAGTACTTC. Its translation: CASSQGGISSYEQYF. The chain carries TRBV28 and TRBJ2-7; possibly TRBD1 for D (7 bases). The CDR3 is 15 amino acids. With 6 bases removed from V and 0 bases from J, the gap between germline ends came to 15 bases. The V gene's germline CDR1 is MDHEN and CDR2 SYDVKM.

The chain employs TRBV10-3 and TRBJ2-7, with TRBD1 identical over 10 bases. The J segment lost 5 bases and the V segment lost 10 bases, leaving 8 bases of the junction unmatched. Germline V CDR1 and CDR2: ENHRY, SYGVKD. The length of the CDR3 is 13 residues. The CDR3 DNA sequence: TGTGCCACCCTGGGACAGGGGTTCGACGAGCAGTACTTC. Translating gives CATLGQGFDEQYF.

This clone has a single count. The chain has TRBV12-3 or TRBV12-4 and TRBJ2-5; 8 bases align to TRBD2. CDR3 length: 13 residues. Losses at the gene ends were 7 bases for V and 4 bases for J; bases not matched to a gene: 5. The CDR3 sequence is CASTGLAGETQYF. The CDR3 nucleotides read TGTGCCAGCACAGGGCTAGCGGGAGAGACCCAGTACTTC.

The rearrangement links TRBV5-5 to TRBJ1-4; 10 bases are shared with TRBD1. Germline assignment: CDR1 SGHKS and CDR2 YYEKEE (reference sequence). The CDR3 contains 18 residues. V was pared by 4 bases and J by 2 bases, with 11 bases of the junction left unmatched. In nucleotides, the CDR3 is TGTGCCAGCAGCCGTCCCGGGACAGGGGTGGTCACTAATGAAAAACTGTTTTTT. Protein sequence: CASSRPGTGVVTNEKLFF. Together with reference TRBV5-5 and TRBJ1-4, the CDR3 gives the full variable domain: DAGVTQSPTHLIKTRGQQVTLRCSPISGHKSVSWYQQVLGQGPQFIFQYYEKEERGRGNFPDRFSARQFPNYSSELNVNALLLGDSALYLCASSRPGTGVVTNEKLFFGSGTQLSVL.

This chain joins TRBV6-5 and TRBJ1-2; 7 nucleotides agree with TRBD1. The trim removed 0 bases at V and 6 bases at J, leaving 7 bases unmatched. Germline loops: CDR1 MNHEY, CDR2 SVGAGI. The CDR3 extends over 15 amino acids. This CDR3 is CASSYSLLQGNGYTF. The CDR3 nucleotides are TGTGCCAGCAGTTACTCTCTTTTACAGGGGAATGGCTACACCTTC.

V gene TRBV15 combines with J gene TRBJ2-5, with 7 positions matching TRBD1. This CDR3 is 15 amino acids long. Germline CDR1 LNHNV, CDR2 YYDKDF (reference sequence). Trimming took 4 bases from V and 2 from J; bases not matched to a gene: 7. CDR3 loop: CATSTGGQSQETQYF. The CDR3 DNA reads TGTGCCACCAGCACAGGGGGACAGTCACAAGAGACCCAGTACTTC.

The rearrangement links TRBV6-6 to TRBJ1-5; D remains unclear. Germline CDR1 reads MNHNY; CDR2 reads SVGAGI (reference sequence). V lost 0 bases to trimming and J lost 4 bases, with 7 bases between them. The CDR3 loop spans 14 amino acids. CDR3 amino acids: CASSYSGRNQPQHF. The CDR3 coding sequence is TGTGCCAGCAGTTACTCCGGGAGGAATCAGCCCCAGCATTTT.

This clone has just a few counts. The chain employs TRBV6-2 or TRBV6-3 and TRBJ2-3; 15 bases line up with TRBD2. Germline-derived CDR1 and CDR2 are MNHEY and SVGEGT. V lost 4 bases to trimming and J lost 2 bases; unmatched junction nucleotides: 4. The CDR3 contains 17 residues. The CDR3 nucleotides read TGTGCCAGCAGTTGGACTAGCGGGAGGGAGGACACAGATACGCAGTATTTT. Encoded protein: CASSWTSGREDTDTQYF.

The table lists this clone with a few counts. This chain links TRBV5-8 with TRBJ2-7; 7 nucleotides align to TRBD2. The V segment lost 4 bases and the J segment 5 bases; nucleotides outside the gene matches: 12. The CDR3 sequence is 15 residues long. The germline gives CDR1 SGHTS, CDR2 YDEGEE. The chain's CDR3 is CASSVYAGADDEQYV. The CDR3 coding sequence is TGTGCCAGCAGCGTATATGCGGGAGCCGACGACGAGCAGTACGTC.

As regards this clone: Other DNA variants within this sample encode the same CDR3. The chain employs TRBV19 and TRBJ1-1; D perhaps matches TRBD1 (6 bases). V dropped 6 bases and J dropped 3 bases, with 11 bases sitting between them. CDR1 is LNHDA, CDR2 SQIVND, per germline (reference sequence). CDR3 length: 13 residues. The CDR3 DNA sequence: TGTGCCAGTAGAAGGGGGGGGGACACTGAAGCTTTCTTT. Translation gives CASRRGGDTEAFF.